The 14 T cell receptor beta chains presented below share a single source sample, sequenced in a study of blood T cell repertoires in COVID-19. Libraries were prepared by immunoSEQ multiplex PCR; TCRdb keeps only in-frame clonotypes and omits some of them. In the table there are around 500,000 clones, roughly 90% of which are singletons. Material: PBMCs or T cells enriched from blood (not recorded which). These receptors were obtained from a woman aged 40 to 50 who had recovered from COVID-19.

The chain employs TRBV29-1 and TRBJ1-2; D gene ambiguous. The CDR3 consists of 16 residues. Germline V gene sequence: CDR1 SQVTM, CDR2 ANQGSEA. The germline V and J ends were trimmed by 5 bases and 5 bases, with 24 bases remaining between them. CDR3: CSVIFPGGYRTYGYTF. Here the CDR3 DNA reads TGCAGCGTTATCTTTCCGGGAGGGTACCGGACGTATGGCTACACCTTC.

The chain links TRBV5-5 to TRBJ1-2; 7 bases match TRBD1. V gave up 2 bases and J gave up 2 bases; unmatched junction bases: 9. Germline values: CDR1 SGHKS, CDR2 YYEKEE (reference sequence). This CDR3 is 16 amino acids long. Here the CDR3 DNA reads TGTGCCAGCAGCTTCATTGCTACAGGGGCAAACTATGGCTACACCTTC. It is translated as CASSFIATGANYGYTF.

This clone was detected a few times. The gene calls are TRBV11-2 and TRBJ1-6; D unresolved. Looked up from germline, CDR1 is SGHAT and CDR2 is FQNNGV. With 3 bases removed from V and 3 bases from J, the gap between germline ends came to 15 bases. The CDR3 extends over 17 amino acids. CDR3 coding DNA: TGTGCCAGCAGCTTTGCTTTAGAACTCTACTATAATTCACCCCTCCACTTT. As protein: CASSFALELYYNSPLHF.

The rearrangement links TRBV6-2 or TRBV6-3 to TRBJ2-5; 8 bases fit TRBD2. CDR1 MNHEY and CDR2 SVGEGT come from the germline V gene. The CDR3 contains 16 residues. Trimming at V came to 4 bases and at J to 3 bases, leaving 10 bases not matched to a gene. DNA for the CDR3: TGTGCCAGCAGTTTCCCCATAGCGGGGAGGGAAGAGACCCAGTACTTC. Protein product: CASSFPIAGREETQYF.

This chain uses TRBV4-3 with TRBJ2-7; D unresolved. This CDR3 spans 14 amino acids. The germline V gene encodes CDR1 LGHNA and CDR2 YSLEER. Trimming shortened V by 0 bases and J by 4 bases, and 10 bases separated the two germline ends. The CDR3 sequence: CASSQDRQRYEQYF. Here the CDR3 DNA reads TGCGCCAGCAGCCAAGATCGGCAGCGATACGAGCAGTACTTC.

This clone is a singleton in its sample. The CDR3 coding sequence is TGTGCCAGCAGCCAACACGCAGGGGCTGGGGCCAACGTCCTGACTTTC. Translating gives CASSQHAGAGANVLTF. V usage is TRBV16 and J usage is TRBJ2-6, with a possible D match to TRBD1 (6 bases). The V end lost 2 bases, the J end lost 2 bases, and 10 bases lay between the germline ends. CDR3 size: 16 residues. Germline V gene data show CDR1 as KGHSY and CDR2 as FQNENV.

The chain links TRBV7-8 to TRBJ2-2, with D possibly being TRBD2 (5 bases). V lost 3 bases and J lost 6, with 14 bases in between. CDR1 SGHVS and CDR2 FQNEAQ come from the germline V gene. This CDR3 comprises 15 residues. The CDR3 DNA follows: TGTGCCAGCAGCTTGCCCGGAGTGAGGGCCGGGGAGCTGTTTTTT. Its protein is CASSLPGVRAGELFF.

The chain joins TRBV27 to TRBJ2-7, with 8 bases aligning to TRBD1. V lost 0 bases, J lost 2 bases, and 3 bases stayed unmatched. The CDR3 has 15 residues. Germline V gene lookup returns CDR1 MNHEY and CDR2 SMNVEV (reference sequence). CDR3 loop: CASSLSRDRTYEQYF. The CDR3 bases are TGTGCCAGCAGTTTATCTCGGGACAGGACCTACGAGCAGTACTTC.

The rearrangement joins TRBV4-3 to TRBJ1-1; D is undetermined. In germline, CDR1 is LGHNA, CDR2 YSLEER. This CDR3 comprises 15 residues. The V gene lost 7 bases and the J gene lost 0 bases, with 15 bases spanning the gap. The CDR3 coding sequence is TGCGCCAGCACTTCGGGAGCTCGACTGAACACTGAAGCTTTCTTT. Residues: CASTSGARLNTEAFF.

This chain connects TRBV7-2 to TRBJ1-6; D not resolved. Germline V lookup: CDR1 SGHTA, CDR2 FQGNSA. V was pared by 0 bases and J by 10 bases, with 19 bases between. This CDR3 is built from 17 residues. The CDR3, as DNA: TGTGCCAGCAGCTTAGCTATTCGGGCAGCGGACGTGTCACCCCTCCACTTT. It specifies CASSLAIRAADVSPLHF.

The J gene is TRBJ2-2, the V gene TRBV12-5; no clear D gene. CDR1 is LGHNT and CDR2 is FRNRAP in the germline V gene. The CDR3 covers 14 residues. Trimming left V 5 bases short and J 0 bases short, with 7 bases between. CDR3 bases: TGTGCTAGTGGTCCACAGACGAACACCGGGGAGCTGTTTTTT. The encoded protein is CASGPQTNTGELFF.

This rearrangement joins TRBV12-3 or TRBV12-4 to TRBJ1-2, with D maybe TRBD1 (5 bases). The CDR3 length is 13 residues. The ends were cut back, 5 bases at V and 7 bases at J, with 14 bases in the middle. The CDR3 loop reads CASSPGQGGGYTF. DNA for the CDR3: TGTGCCAGCAGTCCGGGGCAGGGAGGTGGCTACACCTTC.

The rearrangement links TRBV27 to TRBJ2-7, with 7 bases identical to TRBD2. The CDR3 loop spans 13 amino acids. Germline trimming cut 6 bases from V and 2 bases from J; bases unmatched to any gene: 4. Germline values: CDR1 MNHEY, CDR2 SMNVEV (reference sequence). The DNA of the CDR3 is TGTGCCAGCAGCCCAGCGGGGACCTACGAGCAGTACTTC. Protein sequence: CASSPAGTYEQYF.

The CDR3, as DNA: TGTGCCAGCAGCTGGGGCTCAAATCAGCCCCAGCATTTT. Translated, it gives CASSWGSNQPQHF. The J gene is TRBJ1-5, the V gene TRBV5-4; the D gene is possibly TRBD1 (5 bases). The germline V gene encodes CDR1 SGHNT and CDR2 YYREEE (reference sequence). This CDR3 contains 13 residues. The V end lost 3 bases, the J end lost 4 bases, and 8 bases lay between the germline ends.